The 17 T cell receptor beta chains below were found in one sample sequenced in a study of human T cells and chemical hapten exposure. MiXCR, run by TCRdb on the RACE reads, gives a single entry per CDR3 protein. The sample holds 60,000 to 75,000 distinct CDR3 sequences, roughly 6.7% seen once. The time point is: pre-sensitization, week 0. Documented treatment: therapeutic diphenylcyclopropenone sensitization with weekly scalp DPC. This material consisted of whole blood, taken in connection with sensitization to the hapten diphenylcyclopropenone (DPC). These receptors all come from a woman in her 30s with alopecia areata. Some clones in this sample may be carry-over from other donors' samples.

This clonotype was picked up many times. The chain has TRBV5-5 and TRBJ1-1; no reliable D call. V shed 1 base and J shed 0 bases, with 10 bases lying between them. Germline CDR1 reads SGHKS; CDR2 reads YYEKEE (reference sequence). The CDR3 length is 15 residues. CDR3: CASSLYGSLNTEAFF. The CDR3 DNA follows: TGTGCCAGCAGCTTGTACGGCAGTTTGAACACTGAAGCTTTCTTT.

This clonotype was counted ten times or more. The V call is TRBV12-3 or TRBV12-4, the J call TRBJ2-7; the match to TRBD1 covers 9 bases. The CDR3 is 15 residues long. Unmatched junction bases numbered 13, after V lost 6 bases and J lost 7 bases. The CDR3, as DNA: TGTGCCAGCAGAGGGGCCGGGACAGGGCGATGGGAGCAGTACTTC. As protein: CASRGAGTGRWEQYF.

This clonotype came up a few times. This sequence joins TRBV9 and TRBJ1-1; a possible D gene is TRBD1 (6 bases). The CDR3 loop spans 15 amino acids. Trimming took off 0 bases at V and 5 bases at J, with 14 bases between the two ends. Germline CDR1 is SGDLS and CDR2 is YYNGEE. CDR3 amino acids: CASSVVGGGWTEAFF. The CDR3, as DNA: TGTGCCAGCAGCGTAGTAGGAGGGGGATGGACTGAAGCTTTCTTT.

The table lists this clonotype with many counts. The chain joins TRBV5-1 to TRBJ2-7, with D maybe TRBD2 (5 bases). The germline V and J ends were trimmed by 0 bases and 2 bases, with 12 bases remaining between them. The CDR3 sequence is 15 residues long. The V gene's germline CDR1 is SGHRS and CDR2 YFSETQ. CDR3 nucleotide sequence: TGCGCCAGCAGCTTGGGAGGGAAGGAAGCCTACGAGCAGTACTTC. Its translation: CASSLGGKEAYEQYF.

V gene TRBV30 combines with J gene TRBJ1-2; no clear D gene. The germline V and J ends were trimmed by 0 bases and 4 bases, with 9 bases remaining between them. The CDR3 totals 13 residues. CDR1 is GTSNPN, CDR2 SVGIG, per germline (reference sequence). CDR3 loop: CAWSVLAGYGYTF. The CDR3 DNA sequence: TGTGCCTGGAGTGTACTCGCGGGCTATGGCTACACCTTC.

In this sample, this clonotype turned up many times. CDR3 sequence: CASSVAGGMNTEAFF. The CDR3 bases are TGCGCCAGCAGTGTGGCAGGGGGAATGAACACTGAAGCTTTCTTT. The chain has TRBV5-1 and TRBJ1-1; 7 positions match TRBD1. The CDR3 length is 15 residues. J lost 0 bases, V lost 5 bases, and 7 bases had no gene match. Germline assignment: CDR1 SGHRS and CDR2 YFSETQ.

This clonotype was observed at least ten times. The chain combines TRBV5-1 with TRBJ1-6, with unresolved D. Germline-derived CDR1 and CDR2 are SGHRS and YFSETQ. V shed 0 bases and J shed 7 bases, with 8 bases lying between them. This CDR3 spans 14 amino acids. The CDR3 coding sequence is TGCGCCAGCAGCTTGGGCAGTTCGAATTCACCCCTCCACTTT. It yields the protein CASSLGSSNSPLHF.

Ten or more counts support this clonotype. The V call is TRBV20-1, the J call TRBJ2-7; D remains ambiguous. Between the trimmed V and J ends, which lost 3 bases and 0 bases, there was a span of 12 bases. Germline V gene lookup returns CDR1 DFQATT and CDR2 SNEGSKA (reference sequence). The CDR3 sequence is 14 residues long. CDR3 protein: CSASDPRSSYEQYF. Written as DNA, the CDR3 is TGCAGTGCTAGTGACCCACGCAGCTCCTACGAGCAGTACTTC.

This clonotype appeared many times. This chain joins TRBV7-9 and TRBJ2-2; D gene ambiguous. The CDR3 has 15 residues. V was pared by 5 bases and J by 1 base, with 11 bases between. Germline values: CDR1 SEHNR, CDR2 FQNEAQ (reference sequence). CDR3 loop: CASSLNAVNTGELFF. CDR3 coding DNA: TGTGCCAGCAGCCTAAATGCCGTGAACACCGGGGAGCTGTTTTTT.

The table lists this clonotype with many counts. This chain uses TRBV5-1 with TRBJ1-4; tentative D call: TRBD1 (6 bases). The V end lost 4 bases, the J end lost 4 bases, and 11 bases lay between the germline ends. The CDR3 contains 14 residues. CDR1 and CDR2 (germline): SGHRS, YFSETQ. CDR3 in amino acids: CASSMDSINEKLFF. DNA for the CDR3: TGCGCCAGCAGCATGGACAGCATTAATGAAAAACTGTTTTTT. The variable domain in full, completed from reference TRBV5-1 and TRBJ1-4, reads KAGVTQTPRYLIKTRGQQVTLSCSPISGHRSVSWYQQTPGQGLQFLFEYFSETQRNKGNFPGRFSGRQFSNSRSEMNVSTLELGDSALYLCASSMDSINEKLFFGSGTQLSVL.

There are many counts of this clonotype. This sequence joins TRBV7-3 and TRBJ2-1, with TRBD2 matching over 8 bases. The CDR3 consists of 15 residues. V dropped 5 bases and J dropped 5; count of bases not matched to a gene: 8. Germline assignment: CDR1 SGHTA and CDR2 FQGTGA. The CDR3 protein is CASSLSGGSDNEQFF. CDR3 bases: TGTGCCAGCAGCCTGAGCGGGGGATCTGACAATGAGCAGTTCTTC.

On this clonotype itself: With a much larger clone just one base away, this may be a read error. V is TRBV5-1 and J is TRBJ2-5, with 9 positions matching TRBD1. The CDR3 runs to 14 residues. CDR1 is SGHRS and CDR2 is YFSETQ in the germline V gene. This chain's CDR3 is CVSSGHRGPETQYF. The CDR3 bases are TGCGTCAGCAGCGGACACAGGGGGCCGGAGACCCAGTACTTC.

Comment on this clonotype: A much larger clone sits a single nucleotide away, making a read error possible. This chain connects TRBV30 to TRBJ2-3, with TRBD2 matching over 8 bases. This CDR3 has 17 amino acids. The germline V gene has CDR1 GTSNPN and CDR2 SVGIG (reference sequence). The V gene end was trimmed by 5 bases and the J gene end by 4 bases; junction bases not matched to a gene: 17. The CDR3 sequence is CAWGGLVSGGSADTQYF. Here the CDR3 DNA reads TGTGCCTGGGGGGGGCTTGTAAGCGGGGGCAGCGCAGATACGCAGTATTTT.

This clonotype appeared many times. This chain links TRBV4-2 with TRBJ2-3; D is undetermined. The CDR3 sequence is 15 residues long. Germline lookup yields CDR1 LGHNA and CDR2 YNFKEQ. V dropped 1 base and J dropped 6 bases, with 14 bases sitting between them. The CDR3 region is CASSQGTSHSDTQYF. CDR3 coding DNA: TGTGCCAGCAGCCAAGGAACTTCCCACTCTGATACGCAGTATTTT.

The table lists this clonotype with many counts. This chain links TRBV29-1 with TRBJ1-1, with a possible D match to TRBD1 (5 bases). The CDR3 is made up of 13 amino acids. Germline CDR1 SQVTM, CDR2 ANQGSEA. V dropped 3 bases and J dropped 3 bases, with 11 bases sitting between them. DNA of the CDR3: TGCAGCGTTGAGGTCAGGGCGTACACTGAAGCTTTCTTT. Its translation: CSVEVRAYTEAFF.

This clonotype was counted ten times or more. The chain recombines TRBV4-1 with TRBJ2-7, with D possibly being TRBD2 (7 bases). CDR1 and CDR2 from the germline V gene are MGHRA and YSYEKL. There are 14 residues in the CDR3. Trimming took off 1 base at V and 3 bases at J, with 10 bases between the two ends. CDR3 region: CASSQAGGLYEQYF. CDR3 in DNA: TGCGCCAGCAGCCAAGCGGGGGGCCTCTACGAGCAGTACTTC.

This clonotype has at least ten counts. The CDR3 bases are TGCAGTGCTAGAGGCCTGACAGTGAACTATGGCTACACCTTC. It encodes CSARGLTVNYGYTF. This chain joins TRBV20-1 and TRBJ1-2; maybe TRBD1 (5 bases). The germline V and J ends were trimmed by 1 base and 2 bases, with 11 bases remaining between them. Germline lookup yields CDR1 DFQATT and CDR2 SNEGSKA (reference sequence). The CDR3 is 14 residues long.